This TCR beta chain originates from a study of blood T cell repertoires in COVID-19. Across the study: The samples span acute and convalescent COVID-19 from the United States, Italy and Spain.

How the authors handled the data: By means of reference gene primer amplification, nucleated cell counts were estimated. Data came from immunoSEQ multiplex PCR; TCRdb stores just in-frame clones and leaves some out. Clone size and V and J calls were adopted from that table, with D and trimming inferred from the DNA. The sample holds tens of thousands of clones, 86% seen once. Germline V CDR1 and CDR2: LNHDA, SQIVND (reference sequence). Trimming removed 1 base from V and 7 bases from J; junction bases left unmatched: 5. The CDR3 runs 14 residues. Sequencing input: peripheral blood. This chain connects TRBV19 to TRBJ1-2; TRBD1 matches 8 bases. This clonotype was sampled from a woman aged 55-69 years with acute or convalescent COVID-19. In DNA form, the CDR3 reads TGTGCCAGTAGTATAGGGGCAGGGGGCCTTGGCTACACCTTC. It yields the protein CASSIGAGGLGYTF.